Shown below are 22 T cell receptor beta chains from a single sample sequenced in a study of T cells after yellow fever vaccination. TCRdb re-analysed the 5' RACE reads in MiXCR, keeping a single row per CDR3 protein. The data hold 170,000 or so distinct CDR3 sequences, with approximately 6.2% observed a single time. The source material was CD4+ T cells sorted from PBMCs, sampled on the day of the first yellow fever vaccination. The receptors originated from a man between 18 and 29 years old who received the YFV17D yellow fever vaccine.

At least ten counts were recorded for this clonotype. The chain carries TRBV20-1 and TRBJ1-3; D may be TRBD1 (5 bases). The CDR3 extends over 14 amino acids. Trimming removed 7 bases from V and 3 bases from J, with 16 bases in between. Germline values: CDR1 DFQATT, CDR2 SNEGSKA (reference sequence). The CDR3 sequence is CSGRDSIGGNTIYF. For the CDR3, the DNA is TGCAGTGGCCGGGACTCCATCGGTGGAAACACCATATATTTT.

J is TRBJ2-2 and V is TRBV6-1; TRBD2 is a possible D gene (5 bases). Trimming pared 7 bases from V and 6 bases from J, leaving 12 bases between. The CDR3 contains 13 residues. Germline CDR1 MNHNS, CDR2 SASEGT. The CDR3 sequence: CASKAGFAGELFF. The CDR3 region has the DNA TGTGCCAGCAAGGCGGGCTTCGCCGGGGAGCTGTTTTTT.

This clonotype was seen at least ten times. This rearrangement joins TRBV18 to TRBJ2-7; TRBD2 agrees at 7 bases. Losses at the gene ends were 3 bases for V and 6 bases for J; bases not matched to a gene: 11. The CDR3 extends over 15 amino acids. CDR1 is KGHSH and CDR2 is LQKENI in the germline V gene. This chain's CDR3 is CASSPYGGGGAEQYF. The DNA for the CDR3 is TGTGCCAGCTCACCCTACGGTGGGGGAGGGGCCGAGCAGTACTTC. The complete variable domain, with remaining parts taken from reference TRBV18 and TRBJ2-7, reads NAGVMQNPRHLVRRRGQEARLRCSPMKGHSHVYWYRQLPEEGLKFMVYLQKENIIDESGMPKERFSAEFPKEGPSILRIQQVVRGDSAAYFCASSPYGGGGAEQYFGPGTRLTVT.

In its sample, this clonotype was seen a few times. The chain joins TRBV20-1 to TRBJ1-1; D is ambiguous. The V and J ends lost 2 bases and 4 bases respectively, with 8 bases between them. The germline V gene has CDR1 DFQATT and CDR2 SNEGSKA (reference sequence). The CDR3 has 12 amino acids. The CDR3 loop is CSARSQITEAFF. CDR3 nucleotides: TGCAGTGCTAGAAGTCAGATCACTGAAGCTTTCTTT.

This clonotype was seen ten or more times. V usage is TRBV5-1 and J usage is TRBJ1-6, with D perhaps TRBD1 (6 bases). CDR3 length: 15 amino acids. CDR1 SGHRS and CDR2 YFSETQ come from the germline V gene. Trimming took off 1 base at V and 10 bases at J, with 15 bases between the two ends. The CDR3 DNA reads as TGCGCCAGCAGCTTGACCCCCCAGGGGCAATCACCCCTCCACTTT. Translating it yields CASSLTPQGQSPLHF.

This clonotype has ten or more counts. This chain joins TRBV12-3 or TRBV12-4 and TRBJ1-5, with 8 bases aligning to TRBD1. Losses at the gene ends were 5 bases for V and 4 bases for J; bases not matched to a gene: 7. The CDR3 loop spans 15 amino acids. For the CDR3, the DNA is TGTGCCAGCAGTCACGGGACAGGACTGAATCAGCCCCAGCATTTT. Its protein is CASSHGTGLNQPQHF.

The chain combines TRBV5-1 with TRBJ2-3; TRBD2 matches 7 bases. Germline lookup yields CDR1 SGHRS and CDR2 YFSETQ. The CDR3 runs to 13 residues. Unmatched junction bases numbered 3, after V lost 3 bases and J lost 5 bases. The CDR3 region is CASSSPGGDTQYF. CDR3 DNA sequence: TGCGCCAGCAGCTCGCCGGGGGGAGATACGCAGTATTTT. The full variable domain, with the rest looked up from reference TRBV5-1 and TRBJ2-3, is KAGVTQTPRYLIKTRGQQVTLSCSPISGHRSVSWYQQTPGQGLQFLFEYFSETQRNKGNFPGRFSGRQFSNSRSEMNVSTLELGDSALYLCASSSPGGDTQYFGPGTRLTVL.

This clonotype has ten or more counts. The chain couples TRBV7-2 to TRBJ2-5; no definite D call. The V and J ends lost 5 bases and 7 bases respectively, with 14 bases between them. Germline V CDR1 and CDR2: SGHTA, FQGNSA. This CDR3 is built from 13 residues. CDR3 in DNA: TGTGCCAGCAGCCACCCGACGGCCCGGACCCAGTACTTC. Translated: CASSHPTARTQYF.

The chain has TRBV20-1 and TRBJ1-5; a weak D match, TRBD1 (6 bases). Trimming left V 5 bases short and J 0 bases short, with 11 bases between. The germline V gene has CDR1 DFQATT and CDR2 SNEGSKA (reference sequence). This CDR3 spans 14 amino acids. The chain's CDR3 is CSASDRHSNQPQHF. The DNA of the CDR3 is TGCAGTGCTTCGGACAGACATAGCAATCAGCCCCAGCATTTT.

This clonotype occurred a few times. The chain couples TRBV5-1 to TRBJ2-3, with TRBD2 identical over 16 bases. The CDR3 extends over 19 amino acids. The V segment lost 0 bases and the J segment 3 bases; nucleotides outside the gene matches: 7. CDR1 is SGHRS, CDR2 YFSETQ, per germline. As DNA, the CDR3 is TGCGCCAGCAGCTTGGCCGGGACTAGCGGGGGGGCCGGGACAGATACGCAGTATTTT. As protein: CASSLAGTSGGAGTDTQYF.

The CDR3 region has the DNA TGTGCCAGCAGCCCTCGGACAGGGGGGGAGACTGAAGCTTTCTTT. Translating gives CASSPRTGGETEAFF. V is TRBV7-9 and J is TRBJ1-1; 10 bases are a match to TRBD1. Germline CDR1 and CDR2: SEHNR and FQNEAQ (reference sequence). The CDR3 length is 15 residues. V shed 5 bases, J shed 5 bases, and the junction held 8 bases outside the gene matches.

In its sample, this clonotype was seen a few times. The CDR3 sequence is CASSLMAPSSYNEQFF. In DNA, the CDR3 is TGTGCCAGCAGCTTGATGGCTCCGAGCTCCTACAATGAGCAGTTCTTC. This chain links TRBV5-4 with TRBJ2-1; D is ambiguous. The CDR3 is 16 amino acids. Trimming left V 1 base short and J 0 bases short, with 11 bases between. Germline V gene sequence: CDR1 SGHNT, CDR2 YYREEE (reference sequence).

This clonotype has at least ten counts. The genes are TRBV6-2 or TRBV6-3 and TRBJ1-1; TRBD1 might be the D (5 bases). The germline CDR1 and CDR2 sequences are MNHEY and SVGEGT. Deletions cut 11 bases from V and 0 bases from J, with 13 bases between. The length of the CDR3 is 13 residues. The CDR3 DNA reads TGTGCCGCCTCAGGGCACATGAACACTGAAGCTTTCTTT. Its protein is CAASGHMNTEAFF.

In DNA form, the CDR3 reads TGTGCCAGCACCCGGGTAGCGGGGGGCCCTAGCCCCAAAAACATTCAGTACTTC. This sequence encodes CASTRVAGGPSPKNIQYF. This chain joins TRBV6-1 and TRBJ2-4; TRBD2 aligns across 10 bases. The V gene's germline CDR1 is MNHNS and CDR2 SASEGT. V lost 7 bases to trimming and J lost 2 bases; unmatched junction nucleotides: 14. CDR3 length: 18 amino acids.

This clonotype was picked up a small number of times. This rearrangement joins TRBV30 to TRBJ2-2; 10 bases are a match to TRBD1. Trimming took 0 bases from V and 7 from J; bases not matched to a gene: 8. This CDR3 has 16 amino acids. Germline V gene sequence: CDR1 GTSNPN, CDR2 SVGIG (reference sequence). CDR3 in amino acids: CAWSVGDRGFSGELFF. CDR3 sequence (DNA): TGTGCCTGGAGTGTTGGGGACAGGGGTTTTAGCGGGGAGCTGTTTTTT.

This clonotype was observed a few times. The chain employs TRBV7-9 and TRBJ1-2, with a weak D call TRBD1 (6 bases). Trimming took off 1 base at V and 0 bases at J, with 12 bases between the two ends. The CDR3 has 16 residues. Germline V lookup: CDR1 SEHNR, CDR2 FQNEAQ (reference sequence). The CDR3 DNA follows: TGTGCCAGCAGCTTAGTTGGGACACCGACTAACTATGGCTACACCTTC. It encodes CASSLVGTPTNYGYTF.

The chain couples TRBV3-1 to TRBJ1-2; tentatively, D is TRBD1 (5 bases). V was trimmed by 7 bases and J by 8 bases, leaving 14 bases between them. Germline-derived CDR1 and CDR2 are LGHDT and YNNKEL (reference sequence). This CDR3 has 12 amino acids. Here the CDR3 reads CASKGTAHGYTF. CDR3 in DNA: TGTGCCAGCAAGGGGACCGCCCACGGCTACACCTTC.

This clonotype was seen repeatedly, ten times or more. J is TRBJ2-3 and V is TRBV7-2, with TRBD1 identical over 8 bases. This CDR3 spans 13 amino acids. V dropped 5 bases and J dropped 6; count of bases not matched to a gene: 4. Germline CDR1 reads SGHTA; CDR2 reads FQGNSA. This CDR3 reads CASSPQGADTQYF. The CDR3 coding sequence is TGTGCCAGCAGCCCCCAGGGGGCGGATACGCAGTATTTT.

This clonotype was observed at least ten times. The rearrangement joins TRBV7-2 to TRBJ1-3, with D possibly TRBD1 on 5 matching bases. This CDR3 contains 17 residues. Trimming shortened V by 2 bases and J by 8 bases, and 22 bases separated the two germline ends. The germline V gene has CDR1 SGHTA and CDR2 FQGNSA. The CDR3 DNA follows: TGTGCCAGCAGCTTATCGATACCCGGCAGGGTGGAAGACACCATATATTTT. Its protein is CASSLSIPGRVEDTIYF.

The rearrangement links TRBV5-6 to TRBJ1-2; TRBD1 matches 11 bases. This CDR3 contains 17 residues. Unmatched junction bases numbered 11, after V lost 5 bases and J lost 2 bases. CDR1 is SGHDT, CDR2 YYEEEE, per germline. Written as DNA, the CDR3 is TGTGCCAGCAGTTATTCTCCCGGGACAGGGGGAAACTATGGCTACACCTTC. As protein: CASSYSPGTGGNYGYTF. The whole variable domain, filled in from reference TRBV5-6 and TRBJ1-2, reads DAGVTQSPTHLIKTRGQQVTLRCSPKSGHDTVSWYQQALGQGPQFIFQYYEEEERQRGNFPDRFSGHQFPNYSSELNVNALLLGDSALYLCASSYSPGTGGNYGYTFGSGTRLTVV.

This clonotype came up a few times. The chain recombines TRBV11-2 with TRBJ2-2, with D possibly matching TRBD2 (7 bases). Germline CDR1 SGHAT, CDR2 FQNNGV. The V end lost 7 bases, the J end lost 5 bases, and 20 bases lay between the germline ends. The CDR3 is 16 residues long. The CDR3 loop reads CASTPWGGAWTGELFF. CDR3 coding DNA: TGTGCCAGCACCCCGTGGGGGGGCGCGTGGACCGGGGAGCTGTTTTTT.

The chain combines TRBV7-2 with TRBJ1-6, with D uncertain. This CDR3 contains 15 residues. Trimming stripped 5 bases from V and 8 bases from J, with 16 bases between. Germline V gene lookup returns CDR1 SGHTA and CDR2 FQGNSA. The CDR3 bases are TGTGCCAGCAGCCCCCGCCGGGGATTGGATTCACCCCTCCACTTT. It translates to CASSPRRGLDSPLHF.